This T cell receptor (beta chain) was observed in a study of T cells in Graves' hyperthyroidism and ophthalmopathy. RNA transcripts provided the source from which TCR beta CDR3 regions were amplified. Using the HTBI primer set, a first-round RT-PCR was run on the TCR CDR3. TCRdb recomputed calls from the multiplex PCR reads with MiXCR, one row per CDR3 protein. The table includes fewer than 700,000 distinct CDR3 sequences, roughly 15% detected once. The CDR3 sequence is 13 residues long. The V gene's germline CDR1 is MNHNS and CDR2 SASEGT. The V and J ends lost 5 bases and 7 bases respectively, with 9 bases between them.

The chain employs TRBV6-1 and TRBJ1-6, with D unclear. The sample consisted of blood. This clonotype originated in a woman aged 25-40 years with Graves' hyperthyroidism. The DNA for the CDR3 is TGTGCCAGCAGTTTCGTGGAAAATTCACCCCTCCACTTT. This codes for CASSFVENSPLHF.